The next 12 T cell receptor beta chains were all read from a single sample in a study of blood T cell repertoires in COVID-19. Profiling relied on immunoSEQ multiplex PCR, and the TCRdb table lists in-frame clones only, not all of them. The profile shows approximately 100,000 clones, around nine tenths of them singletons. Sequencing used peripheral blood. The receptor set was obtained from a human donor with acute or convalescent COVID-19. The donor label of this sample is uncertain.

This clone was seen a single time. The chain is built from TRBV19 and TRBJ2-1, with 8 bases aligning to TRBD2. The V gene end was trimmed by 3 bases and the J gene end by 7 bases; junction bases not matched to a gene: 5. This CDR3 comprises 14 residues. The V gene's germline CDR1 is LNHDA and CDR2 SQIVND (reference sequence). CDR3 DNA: TGTGCCAGTAGTATTGAGCGGGAGAGGAATGAGCAGTTCTTC. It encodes CASSIERERNEQFF.

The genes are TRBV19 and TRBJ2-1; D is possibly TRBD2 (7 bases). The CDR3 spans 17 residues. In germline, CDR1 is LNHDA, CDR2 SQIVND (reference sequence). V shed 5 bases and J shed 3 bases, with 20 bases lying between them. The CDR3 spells CASSGRGGLADYNEQFF. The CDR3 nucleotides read TGTGCCAGTAGTGGACGAGGGGGGCTAGCGGACTACAATGAGCAGTTCTTC.

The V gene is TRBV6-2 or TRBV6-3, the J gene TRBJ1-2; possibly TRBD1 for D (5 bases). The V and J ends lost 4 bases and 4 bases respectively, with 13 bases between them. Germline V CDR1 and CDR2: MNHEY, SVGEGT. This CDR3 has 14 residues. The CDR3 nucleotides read TGTGCCAGCAGTTCAGGGCTTTCTGGCTATGGCTACACCTTC. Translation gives CASSSGLSGYGYTF.

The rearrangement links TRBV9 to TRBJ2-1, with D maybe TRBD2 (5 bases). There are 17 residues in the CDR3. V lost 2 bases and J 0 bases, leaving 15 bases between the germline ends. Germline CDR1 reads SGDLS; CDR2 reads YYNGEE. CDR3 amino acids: CASSVGPARDSYNEQFF. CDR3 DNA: TGTGCCAGCAGCGTGGGCCCCGCGAGGGACTCCTACAATGAGCAGTTCTTC.

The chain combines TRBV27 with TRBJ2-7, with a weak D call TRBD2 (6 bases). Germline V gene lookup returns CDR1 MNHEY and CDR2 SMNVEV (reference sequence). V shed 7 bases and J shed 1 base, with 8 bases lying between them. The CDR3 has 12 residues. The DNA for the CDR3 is TGTGCCAGCAAAGGACTATCCTACGAGCAGTACTTC. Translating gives CASKGLSYEQYF.

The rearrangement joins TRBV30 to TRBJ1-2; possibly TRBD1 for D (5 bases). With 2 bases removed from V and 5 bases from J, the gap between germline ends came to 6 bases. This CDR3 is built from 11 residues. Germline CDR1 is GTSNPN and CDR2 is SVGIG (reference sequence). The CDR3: CAWSQGYGYTF. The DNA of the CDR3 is TGTGCCTGGAGTCAGGGTTATGGCTACACCTTC. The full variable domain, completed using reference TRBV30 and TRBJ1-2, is SQTIHQWPATLVQPVGSPLSLECTVEGTSNPNLYWYRQAAGRGLQLLFYSVGIGQISSEVPQNLSASRPQDRQFILSSKKLLLSDSGFYLCAWSQGYGYTFGSGTRLTVV.

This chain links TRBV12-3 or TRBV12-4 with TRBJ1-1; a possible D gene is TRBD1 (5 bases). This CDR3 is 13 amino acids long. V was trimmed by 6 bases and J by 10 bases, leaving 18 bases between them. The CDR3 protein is CASSFQQWGGAFF. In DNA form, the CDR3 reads TGTGCCAGCAGCTTCCAACAGTGGGGGGGAGCTTTCTTT.

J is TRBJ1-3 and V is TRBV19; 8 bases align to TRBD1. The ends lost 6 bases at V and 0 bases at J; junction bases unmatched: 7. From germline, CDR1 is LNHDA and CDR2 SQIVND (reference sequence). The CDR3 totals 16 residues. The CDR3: CASRRGQGLSGNTIYF. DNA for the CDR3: TGTGCCAGTAGACGAGGACAGGGACTCTCTGGAAACACCATATATTTT.

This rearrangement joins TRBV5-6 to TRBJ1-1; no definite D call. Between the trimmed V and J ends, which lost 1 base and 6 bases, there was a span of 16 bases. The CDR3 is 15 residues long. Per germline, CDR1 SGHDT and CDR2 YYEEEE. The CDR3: CASSLRTHSVAEAFF. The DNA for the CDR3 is TGTGCCAGCAGCTTGAGGACTCATTCGGTGGCTGAAGCTTTCTTT.

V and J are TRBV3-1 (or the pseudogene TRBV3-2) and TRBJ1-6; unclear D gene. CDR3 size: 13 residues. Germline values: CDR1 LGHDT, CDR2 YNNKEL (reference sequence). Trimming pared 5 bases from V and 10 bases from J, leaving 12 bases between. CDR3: CASSRGFESPLHF. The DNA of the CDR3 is TGTGCCAGCAGCAGAGGGTTTGAGTCACCCCTCCACTTT.

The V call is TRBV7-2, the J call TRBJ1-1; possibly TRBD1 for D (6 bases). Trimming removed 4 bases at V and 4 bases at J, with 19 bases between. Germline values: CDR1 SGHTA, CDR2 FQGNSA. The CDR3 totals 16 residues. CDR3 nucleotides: TGTGCCAGCAGCTCTACCTATACAGGGATAGGCACTGAAGCTTTCTTT. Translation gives CASSSTYTGIGTEAFF.

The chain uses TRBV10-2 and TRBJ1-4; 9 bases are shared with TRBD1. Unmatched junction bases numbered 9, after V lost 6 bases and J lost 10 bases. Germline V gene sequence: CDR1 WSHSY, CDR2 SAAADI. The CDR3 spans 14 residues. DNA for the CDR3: TGCGCCAGCAGGGAAGGGACAGGGTTAGGAAAACTGTTTTTT. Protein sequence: CASREGTGLGKLFF.